The TCR beta chain under discussion was sequenced for a study of cytomegalovirus exposure and HLA in healthy donors. About the study: The roughly 110 validation repertoires were reported in a later analysis to have been generated on the same platform as the approximately 700 first-cohort repertoires.

Sequencing used immunoSEQ multiplex PCR; TCRdb keeps in-frame clones, though not all of them. The data hold approximately 280,000 clones, with approximately 90% observed a single time. The V gene's germline CDR1 is SGHRS and CDR2 YFSETQ. The CDR3 spans 16 residues. With 0 bases removed from V and 5 bases from J, the gap between germline ends came to 14 bases. The source material was PBMCs. The chain carries TRBV5-1 and TRBJ1-4; D not certain. The sequence came from a woman aged 18 to 35 in good health and CMV-seronegative. The chain's CDR3 is CASSLGADRKNEKLFF. The DNA of the CDR3 is TGCGCCAGCAGCTTGGGGGCCGATAGGAAGAATGAAAAACTGTTTTTT.